Below, 20 T cell receptor beta chains from the same sample are listed, as sequenced in a study of T cell responses to AZD1222 COVID-19 vaccine. Using immunoSEQ multiplex PCR, the repertoire was profiled, and TCRdb retains in-frame clones only, with some absent. Among 40,000 to 45,000 clones listed, about 83% were seen once. The sample consisted of peripheral blood, taken on day 0 of AZD1222 vaccination. Receptors were obtained from an adult in good health.

This clone was seen only a few times. This chain joins TRBV5-1 and TRBJ2-2, with 8 bases lining up with TRBD2. Germline assignment: CDR1 SGHRS and CDR2 YFSETQ. This CDR3 has 18 amino acids. V lost 0 bases, J lost 0 bases, and 7 bases stayed unmatched. The CDR3 DNA reads TGCGCCAGCAGCTTGGTGGCTAGCGGGTACGCGAACACCGGGGAGCTGTTTTTT. Translating gives CASSLVASGYANTGELFF.

The chain is built from TRBV28 and TRBJ2-5, with TRBD2 identical over 7 bases. Germline V gives CDR1 MDHEN, CDR2 SYDVKM. V shed 2 bases, J shed 2 bases, and the junction held 11 bases outside the gene matches. CDR3 size: 17 residues. The chain's CDR3 is CASSLPLTSNAQETQYF. CDR3 nucleotides: TGTGCCAGCAGTTTACCCCTGACTAGCAATGCTCAAGAGACCCAGTACTTC.

The rearrangement joins TRBV5-6 to TRBJ1-2; 11 nucleotides align to TRBD1. CDR1 SGHDT and CDR2 YYEEEE come from the germline V gene. V lost 0 bases and J lost 7; bases outside the gene matches: 2. The length of the CDR3 is 14 residues. This CDR3 is CASSLGTGGGGYTF. The CDR3 DNA is TGTGCCAGCAGCTTGGGGACAGGGGGCGGTGGCTACACCTTC.

CDR3: CASSQLGTSTDTQYF. In nucleotides, the CDR3 is TGCGCCAGCAGCCAACTCGGGACTAGTACTGATACGCAGTATTTT. V and J are TRBV4-1 and TRBJ2-3; 8 nucleotides match TRBD2. The CDR3 contains 15 residues. Germline V CDR1 and CDR2: MGHRA, YSYEKL. With 2 bases clipped from V and 6 bases from J, the junction kept 7 bases outside the gene matches.

The chain couples TRBV25-1 to TRBJ1-1, with D unresolved. This CDR3 comprises 15 residues. The germline gives CDR1 MGHDK, CDR2 SYGVNS. The V and J ends lost 5 bases and 2 bases respectively, with 15 bases between them. The CDR3 protein is CASSSGIISNTEAFF. CDR3 coding DNA: TGTGCCAGCAGTTCTGGAATTATAAGTAACACTGAAGCTTTCTTT.

This chain uses TRBV6-6 with TRBJ2-5; no clear D. Germline V gene data show CDR1 as MNHNY and CDR2 as SVGAGI (reference sequence). V was cut by 5 bases and J by 5 bases, with 15 bases left in between. The CDR3 has 14 amino acids. The CDR3 coding sequence is TGTGCCAGCAGTCACCCGATGGGTTCCGAGACCCAGTACTTC. Protein: CASSHPMGSETQYF.

This clone was counted only a few times. This chain connects TRBV20-1 to TRBJ2-1; D is ambiguous. From germline, CDR1 is DFQATT and CDR2 SNEGSKA (reference sequence). CDR3 length: 10 amino acids. With 4 bases removed from V and 13 bases from J, the gap between germline ends came to 11 bases. In DNA, the CDR3 is TGCAGTGCTACAGATCTTCTTCAGTTCTTC. It encodes CSATDLLQFF.

The rearrangement links TRBV5-4 to TRBJ2-3; no definite D call. The CDR3 covers 13 residues. Germline-derived CDR1 and CDR2 are SGHNT and YYREEE (reference sequence). V lost 1 base and J 2 bases, leaving 5 bases between the germline ends. The CDR3: CASSLTDTDTQYF. CDR3 DNA: TGTGCCAGCAGCTTGACAGACACAGATACGCAGTATTTT.

The CDR3 here is CASRPTTTGTGLLLSPTDTQYF. CDR3 nucleotide sequence: TGTGCCAGCAGACCTACCACCACCGGGACAGGTCTTCTACTTAGCCCCACAGATACGCAGTATTTT. The V and J genes are TRBV28 and TRBJ2-3; 8 bases align to TRBD1. V was clipped by 6 bases and J by 2 bases; unmatched bases: 28. The CDR3 spans 22 residues. CDR1 is MDHEN, CDR2 SYDVKM, per germline. The full variable domain, its missing parts supplied by reference TRBV28 and TRBJ2-3, is DVKVTQSSRYLVKRTGEKVFLECVQDMDHENMFWYRQDPGLGLRLIYFSYDVKMKEKGDIPEGYSVSREKKERFSLILESASTNQTSMYLCASRPTTTGTGLLLSPTDTQYFGPGTRLTVL.

This chain joins TRBV18 and TRBJ2-2, with 7 bases lining up with TRBD2. V was pared by 3 bases and J by 3 bases, with 4 bases of the junction left unmatched. The CDR3 spans 15 residues. CDR1 and CDR2 (germline): KGHSH, LQKENI. CDR3 in amino acids: CASSPTGGYTGELFF. The CDR3 nucleotides read TGTGCCAGCTCACCGACGGGGGGATACACCGGGGAGCTGTTTTTT.

CDR3 bases: TGTGCCAGCACGTCGGACAGGTACACCTACGAGCAGTACTTC. It encodes CASTSDRYTYEQYF. This chain uses TRBV28 with TRBJ2-7, with 7 positions matching TRBD1. The V gene's germline CDR1 is MDHEN and CDR2 SYDVKM. This CDR3 region has 14 residues. After removal of 7 bases from V and 2 bases from J, the junction contained 8 bases not matched to a gene.

The sample holds one count of this clone. The rearrangement links TRBV19 to TRBJ2-7, with D possibly TRBD2 on 6 matching bases. V shed 7 bases and J shed 0 bases, with 22 bases lying between them. CDR3 length equals 17 residues. In germline, CDR1 is LNHDA, CDR2 SQIVND (reference sequence). The CDR3 region is CASMGYSGGTDSYEQYF. DNA for the CDR3: TGTGCCAGTATGGGTTATTCCGGCGGGACCGACTCCTACGAGCAGTACTTC.

V and J are TRBV6-6 and TRBJ1-1; tentative D call: TRBD1 (5 bases). Germline CDR1 MNHNY, CDR2 SVGAGI (reference sequence). Trimming removed 4 bases at V and 10 bases at J, with 16 bases between. The CDR3 has 13 amino acids. The CDR3 loop reads CASSSNPDQGAFF. CDR3 DNA sequence: TGTGCCAGCAGTTCGAATCCGGACCAGGGAGCTTTCTTT.

The chain recombines TRBV24-1 with TRBJ2-3; 9 bases map to TRBD1. This CDR3 is 17 amino acids long. Trimming cost V 0 bases and J 2 bases; bases outside gene matches: 5. The V gene's germline CDR1 is KGHDR and CDR2 SFDVKD. This CDR3 reads CATSDLTGQGNTDTQYF. The CDR3 nucleotides read TGTGCCACCAGTGATTTGACTGGACAGGGGAACACAGATACGCAGTATTTT.

This chain joins TRBV29-1 and TRBJ1-5; D might be TRBD1 (6 bases). The CDR3 length is 20 residues. Germline CDR1 and CDR2: SQVTM and ANQGSEA. V was trimmed by 4 bases and J by 0 bases, leaving 28 bases between them. CDR3 in amino acids: CSVAFGTDGGHPYSNQPQHF. The DNA of the CDR3 is TGCAGCGTTGCATTCGGGACGGATGGGGGCCATCCTTATAGCAATCAGCCCCAGCATTTT.

The J gene is TRBJ2-7, the V gene TRBV6-5, with D perhaps assigned TRBD1 or TRBD2 (5 bases each). Germline-derived CDR1 and CDR2 are MNHEY and SVGAGI. This CDR3 is built from 13 residues. V was trimmed by 6 bases and J by 7 bases, leaving 16 bases between them. Here the CDR3 reads CASRRDAVREQYF. CDR3 nucleotides: TGTGCCAGCAGGAGGGACGCCGTAAGGGAGCAGTACTTC.

Notes on this clone: A read error may account for a junction end that differs from germline. The chain's CDR3 is CAISVGAFRFFF. CDR3 nucleotide sequence: TGTGCCATCAGTGTGGGGGCGTTTCGATTTTTTTTT. The gene calls are TRBV10-3 and TRBJ1-1; perhaps TRBD1 as D (6 bases). Germline-derived CDR1 and CDR2 are ENHRY and SYGVKD. The CDR3 covers 12 residues.

V is TRBV5-6 and J is TRBJ1-4; tentative D call: TRBD1 (6 bases). The CDR3 totals 13 residues. V was shortened by 1 base and J by 11 bases, with 12 bases between the two germline ends. Germline-derived CDR1 and CDR2 are SGHDT and YYEEEE. DNA for the CDR3: TGTGCCAGCAGCTTGTGGGGGCCTGGGAAACTGTTTTTT. Its translation is CASSLWGPGKLFF.

This clone has only one observation. The sample carries other DNA sequences with the same CDR3. The V and J genes are TRBV2 and TRBJ1-1, with D perhaps matching TRBD1 (5 bases). Per the germline V gene, CDR1 is SNHLY and CDR2 is FYNNEI. Deletions cut 3 bases from V and 5 bases from J, with 10 bases between. This CDR3 is 13 amino acids long. In DNA form, the CDR3 reads TGTGCCAGCAGTGAGTATCGGGGGACTGAAGCTTTCTTT. Protein sequence: CASSEYRGTEAFF.

The chain has TRBV7-3 and TRBJ2-1; D gene uncertain. Between the trimmed V and J ends, which lost 5 bases and 7 bases, there was a span of 15 bases. The germline V gene has CDR1 SGHTA and CDR2 FQGTGA. The CDR3 consists of 14 residues. The CDR3 loop is CASSPNRAGNEQFF. The CDR3, as DNA: TGTGCCAGCAGCCCAAACCGGGCCGGGAATGAGCAGTTCTTC.